Shown below are 21 T cell receptor beta chains from a single sample sequenced in a study of T cell responses to AZD1222 COVID-19 vaccine. Sequenced by immunoSEQ multiplex PCR; TCRdb stores in-frame clones only, minus some. The sample lists over 100,000 clones; around 87% were seen once. The source was peripheral blood, collected on day 0 of AZD1222 vaccination. The receptors shown here come from an adult in good health.

The chain recombines TRBV5-6 with TRBJ2-3, with D perhaps matching TRBD1 (6 bases). V was shortened by 4 bases and J by 2 bases, with 11 bases between the two germline ends. This CDR3 spans 14 amino acids. CDR1 SGHDT and CDR2 YYEEEE come from the germline V gene. CDR3 region: CASSPGTLTDTQYF. As DNA, the CDR3 is TGTGCCAGCAGCCCCGGGACACTCACAGATACGCAGTATTTT. Full variable domain (missing parts from reference TRBV5-6 and TRBJ2-3): DAGVTQSPTHLIKTRGQQVTLRCSPKSGHDTVSWYQQALGQGPQFIFQYYEEEERQRGNFPDRFSGHQFPNYSSELNVNALLLGDSALYLCASSPGTLTDTQYFGPGTRLTVL.

V and J are TRBV9 and TRBJ2-1, with 9 bases identical to TRBD2. The germline CDR1 and CDR2 sequences are SGDLS and YYNGEE. The CDR3 loop spans 14 amino acids. With 3 bases clipped from V and 16 bases from J, the junction kept 14 bases outside the gene matches. CDR3 loop: CASSADLSGTSLFF. The CDR3 DNA follows: TGTGCCAGCAGCGCCGACCTATCCGGGACTAGCTTATTCTTC.

This chain uses TRBV28 with TRBJ2-4; TRBD2 aligns across 8 bases. Germline V CDR1 and CDR2: MDHEN, SYDVKM. The V and J ends lost 3 bases and 7 bases, in that order; junction bases with no gene match: 17. This CDR3 region has 18 residues. The CDR3 is CASSLQGRGGMVKNIQYF. DNA of the CDR3: TGTGCCAGCAGTTTGCAGGGACGGGGGGGGATGGTAAAGAACATTCAGTACTTC.

V is TRBV7-9 and J is TRBJ2-7; a weak D match, TRBD2 (5 bases). The CDR3 loop spans 13 amino acids. Between the trimmed V and J ends, which lost 5 bases and 5 bases, there was a span of 13 bases. Germline V gene data show CDR1 as SEHNR and CDR2 as FQNEAQ (reference sequence). CDR3 bases: TGTGCCAGCAGCCTGGAGTCGGAGGACGAGCAGTACTTC. The encoded protein is CASSLESEDEQYF.

The sample holds a few counts of this clone. Other DNA sequences in this specimen translate into the identical CDR3. V gene TRBV6-5 combines with J gene TRBJ1-2; possibly TRBD1 for D (6 bases). The CDR3 totals 13 residues. Germline CDR1 reads MNHEY; CDR2 reads SVGAGI. V lost 4 bases, J lost 2 bases, and 8 bases lay in between. CDR3 DNA: TGTGCCAGCAGTTCAACAGGGAACTATGGCTACACCTTC. Translating gives CASSSTGNYGYTF.

The chain carries TRBV11-2 and TRBJ1-1; D call uncertain. The CDR3 has 14 amino acids. Trimming took 3 bases from V and 5 from J, leaving 13 bases between them. Germline V gene data show CDR1 as SGHAT and CDR2 as FQNNGV. The CDR3 DNA reads as TGTGCCAGCAGCTTCCCGGGCCTAGGAACTGAAGCTTTCTTT. It is translated as CASSFPGLGTEAFF.

The CDR3 DNA sequence: TGCGCCAGCAGCCAAGAAGCTGTTTTGGCAGATACGCAGTATTTT. This sequence encodes CASSQEAVLADTQYF. The chain carries TRBV4-1 and TRBJ2-3; D not resolved. Germline V CDR1 and CDR2: MGHRA, YSYEKL. V was shortened by 0 bases and J by 4 bases, with 11 bases between the two germline ends. The CDR3 runs 15 residues.

The CDR3, as DNA: TGTGCCATCAGTGATAAGGGACCAATTCAAGAGACCCAGTACTTC. Its protein is CAISDKGPIQETQYF. This chain links TRBV10-3 with TRBJ2-5; D is perhaps TRBD1 or TRBD2 (5 bases each). This CDR3 is built from 15 residues. The V and J ends lost 3 bases and 2 bases respectively, with 13 bases between them. CDR1 is ENHRY, CDR2 SYGVKD, per germline.

This sequence joins TRBV5-4 and TRBJ1-1; no clear D. The CDR3 length is 13 residues. The ends were cut back, 4 bases at V and 4 bases at J, with 11 bases in the middle. The germline V gene has CDR1 SGHNT and CDR2 YYREEE (reference sequence). The CDR3 coding sequence is TGTGCCAGCAGCCCCGGTTGGGCCACTGAAGCTTTCTTT. Translation gives CASSPGWATEAFF.

The V gene is TRBV4-2, the J gene TRBJ2-5; D is unresolved. This CDR3 has 17 amino acids. V was trimmed by 1 base and J by 2 bases, leaving 17 bases between them. The germline V gene encodes CDR1 LGHNA and CDR2 YNFKEQ. The DNA for the CDR3 is TGTGCCAGCAGCCAAGCCGCTGGGCAGAGCCTACAAGAGACCCAGTACTTC. Translating gives CASSQAAGQSLQETQYF.

V usage is TRBV13 and J usage is TRBJ1-1, with 7 bases lining up with TRBD1. This CDR3 spans 18 amino acids. With V trimmed by 0 bases and J by 4 bases, 14 bases remained unmatched. The germline CDR1 and CDR2 sequences are PRHDT and FYEKMQ (reference sequence). The CDR3 loop is CASSLGILSQGRSTEAFF. The CDR3 DNA follows: TGTGCCAGCAGCTTAGGCATTCTCTCACAGGGGCGCAGCACTGAAGCTTTCTTT.

The chain carries TRBV7-9 and TRBJ2-7; a possible D gene is TRBD2 (5 bases). The V gene's germline CDR1 is SEHNR and CDR2 FQNEAQ (reference sequence). V was pared by 8 bases and J by 2 bases, with 19 bases between. The CDR3 sequence is 15 residues long. The CDR3 here is CASHGGFTGAYEQYF. Here the CDR3 DNA reads TGTGCCAGCCACGGTGGCTTCACCGGGGCCTACGAGCAGTACTTC.

This sequence joins TRBV5-4 and TRBJ1-5; weak D call: TRBD1 (6 bases). Germline CDR1 and CDR2: SGHNT and YYREEE (reference sequence). Deletions cut 3 bases from V and 4 bases from J, with 14 bases between. The length of the CDR3 is 15 residues. CDR3 nucleotides: TGTGCCAGCAGCTCCGGGGGCAGGAAGAATCAGCCCCAGCATTTT. Protein: CASSSGGRKNQPQHF.

V and J are TRBV11-1 and TRBJ1-5; 8 nucleotides align to TRBD1. The CDR3 runs to 15 residues. V lost 5 bases to trimming and J lost 0 bases; unmatched junction nucleotides: 3. CDR1 SGHAT and CDR2 FQDESV come from the germline V gene (reference sequence). The DNA for the CDR3 is TGTGCCAGCAGCCACGGACAGGGTAGCAATCAGCCCCAGCATTTT. It encodes CASSHGQGSNQPQHF.

This sequence joins TRBV19 and TRBJ2-1; D ambiguous. The CDR3 has 14 residues. V gave up 6 bases and J gave up 0 bases, with 9 bases separating them. Germline CDR1 LNHDA, CDR2 SQIVND (reference sequence). The CDR3 loop reads CASRPGTSYNEQFF. In DNA form, the CDR3 reads TGTGCCAGTAGGCCCGGCACCTCCTACAATGAGCAGTTCTTC. Full variable domain (missing parts from reference TRBV19 and TRBJ2-1): DGGITQSPKYLFRKEGQNVTLSCEQNLNHDAMYWYRQDPGQGLRLIYYSQIVNDFQKGDIAEGYSVSREKKESFPLTVTSAQKNPTAFYLCASRPGTSYNEQFFGPGTRLTVL.

The chain couples TRBV12-3 or TRBV12-4 to TRBJ2-2; no firm D call. The CDR3 sequence is 13 residues long. Trimming removed 6 bases from V and 5 bases from J, with 10 bases in between. CDR3: CASRTDGTGELFF. CDR3 nucleotides: TGTGCCAGCAGAACAGACGGAACCGGGGAGCTGTTTTTT.

J is TRBJ1-2 and V is TRBV5-1, with D uncertain. Germline lookup yields CDR1 SGHRS and CDR2 YFSETQ. This CDR3 region has 14 residues. Trimming cost V 0 bases and J 3 bases, with 9 bases left between them. CDR3 DNA: TGCGCCAGCAGCTTGGTTACCCAGGACTATGGCTACACCTTC. Protein sequence: CASSLVTQDYGYTF.

This clone was picked up one time. The chain uses TRBV5-4 and TRBJ2-2, with D tentatively TRBD1 or TRBD2 (5 bases each). CDR1 and CDR2 (germline): SGHNT, YYREEE (reference sequence). Trimming shortened V by 3 bases and J by 6 bases, and 12 bases separated the two germline ends. This CDR3 region has 14 residues. The CDR3 sequence: CASSWGRPSGELFF. CDR3 coding DNA: TGTGCCAGCAGCTGGGGACGGCCGTCCGGGGAGCTGTTTTTT.

V and J are TRBV7-2 and TRBJ1-6, with 9 bases fitting TRBD1. The CDR3 runs to 15 residues. Germline V gene data show CDR1 as SGHTA and CDR2 as FQGNSA. Trimming cost V 5 bases and J 9 bases; bases outside gene matches: 8. The CDR3 nucleotides are TGTGCCAGCAGCCAGGAGACAGGGGGTATTTCACCCCTCCACTTT. This gives the protein CASSQETGGISPLHF. The complete variable domain, with remaining parts taken from reference TRBV7-2 and TRBJ1-6, reads GAGVSQSPSNKVTEKGKDVELRCDPISGHTALYWYRQSLGQGLEFLIYFQGNSAPDKSGLPSDRFSAERTGGSVSTLTIQRTQQEDSAVYLCASSQETGGISPLHFGNGTRLTVT.

The gene calls are TRBV11-2 and TRBJ2-5; D is undetermined. CDR3 size: 16 residues. Trimming took off 5 bases at V and 0 bases at J, with 16 bases between the two ends. CDR1 SGHAT and CDR2 FQNNGV come from the germline V gene. CDR3: CASSGIGGRDQETQYF. The CDR3 region has the DNA TGTGCCAGCAGCGGTATCGGTGGACGGGACCAAGAGACCCAGTACTTC.

The chain uses TRBV30 and TRBJ1-2, with TRBD1 matching over 7 bases. Germline CDR1 reads GTSNPN; CDR2 reads SVGIG (reference sequence). V was pared by 2 bases and J by 0 bases, with 3 bases of the junction left unmatched. CDR3 length: 14 amino acids. CDR3 amino acids: CAWSTGQANYGYTF. The CDR3 coding sequence is TGTGCCTGGAGTACCGGACAGGCTAACTATGGCTACACCTTC.